This T cell receptor beta chain was profiled in a study of patients and donors after allogeneic stem cell transplantation. The CDR3 has 14 residues. Germline-derived CDR1 and CDR2 are MDHEN and SYDVKM. V lost 3 bases to trimming and J lost 2 bases, with 11 bases between them. TCRdb redid the calling of the RT-PCR reads with MiXCR, one entry per CDR3 protein. The table has roughly 140,000 distinct CDR3 sequences, approximately 35% seen once; the top ten hold around 50%. The chain joins TRBV28 to TRBJ2-7; D may be TRBD1 (6 bases). Sequenced material: blood, either unsorted or a sorted T cell fraction (not recorded which). The receptor was isolated from a human donor who was either an allogeneic HSCT recipient or a stem cell or donor lymphocyte infusion donor (not recorded which). It is not recorded whose cells these are; they may come from a transplant donor. The CDR3 sequence: CASSLWTETYEQYF. CDR3 DNA: TGTGCCAGCAGTTTGTGGACAGAGACCTACGAGCAGTACTTC.